These T cell receptor beta chains were read from a single sample in a study of blood T cells in healthy people across ages. TCRdb ran MiXCR on the 5' RACE reads and lists one entry per CDR3 protein. The sample includes approximately 1.5 million distinct CDR3 sequences, about 35% of them seen just once. Material for sequencing was blood. These receptors all come from a woman aged 25 to 39 in good health. The CDR3 runs from the conserved cysteine through the conserved F or W. The order of the fields is clone size, D gene, V gene, J gene, CDR3 DNA, CDR3 protein. A D gene is named only where the DNA matches it firmly. Only some rows state a clone size, as once, few, many or a class for expanded clones.

NA	TRBD2	TRBV28	TRBJ2-3	TGTGCCAGCAGTTCATCAGGTAGCGGGAGAGCCACAGATACGCAGTATTTT	CASSSSGSGRATDTQYF
few	NA	TRBV29-1	TRBJ1-5	TGCAGCGTTGCCGACAACCGCAATCAGCCCCAGCATTTT	CSVADNRNQPQHF
NA	NA	TRBV15	TRBJ2-7	TGTGCCACCAGCAGACAGGTTAAGAATGAGCAGTACTTC	CATSRQVKNEQYF
few	NA	TRBV20-1	TRBJ2-3	TGCAGTGCTAGAGATGCCTACGGGACTCGTCAAGCTGCGCAGTATTTT	CSARDAYGTRQAAQYF
many	NA	TRBV27	TRBJ1-1	TGTGCCAGCAGTTTAATTGGGGGCTCAGCGAATGCTGAAGCTTTCTTT	CASSLIGGSANAEAFF
few	NA	TRBV4-1	TRBJ1-1	TGCGCCAGCAGCCAACACCCGGACAGACACACTGAAGCTTTCTTT	CASSQHPDRHTEAFF
NA	NA	TRBV10-3	TRBJ1-1	TGTGCCATCAGTGAACGGACACCCCTGAACACTGAAGCTTTCTTT	CAISERTPLNTEAFF
NA	NA	TRBV12-3/TRBV12-4	TRBJ2-3	TGTGCCAGCAGTTCCGGGGGGCGTGATACGCAGTATTTT	CASSSGGRDTQYF
NA	NA	TRBV15	TRBJ1-5	TGTGTCACCGACGAGGGACTTCTCAATCAGCCCCAGCATTTT	CVTDEGLLNQPQHF
few	NA	TRBV20-1	TRBJ1-2	TGCAGTGCTAGAGTCAGTCGGCAGGCCACCGGTAGCTATGGCTACACCTTC	CSARVSRQATGSYGYTF
few	TRBD2	TRBV5-1	TRBJ2-7	TGCGCCAGCAGCCAAACACTAGCGGGGGCGAGCTCCTACGAGCAGTACTTC	CASSQTLAGASSYEQYF
few	NA	TRBV24-1	TRBJ2-4	TGTGCCACCAGTGATTTCTTTCGGAGATTAGCCAAAAACATTCAGTACTTC	CATSDFFRRLAKNIQYF
few	NA	TRBV29-1	TRBJ1-1	TGCAGCGTTGCAGGACCCACTGAAGCTTTCTTT	CSVAGPTEAFF
few	TRBD1	TRBV27	TRBJ2-7	TGTGCCAGCAGTTTCAGTACCGGGGACAGGGTCTACGAGCAGTACTTC	CASSFSTGDRVYEQYF
many	NA	TRBV6-2/TRBV6-3	TRBJ2-3	TGTGCCAGCAAACCCAGGACTCCGGCAGGAGATACGCAGTATTTT	CASKPRTPAGDTQYF
NA	TRBD2	TRBV7-9	TRBJ2-1	TGTGCCAGCAGCTACGGACTAGCGGGAGCCGGTGAGCAGTTCTTC	CASSYGLAGAGEQFF
NA	NA	TRBV12-3/TRBV12-4	TRBJ2-3	TGTGCCAGCAGTTTCGGACTTGGTAGGTATTTT	CASSFGLGRYF
NA	NA	TRBV28	TRBJ2-3	TGTGCCAGCAGTGCGGTTGGGGGGCGGTCAGATACGCAGTATTTT	CASSAVGGRSDTQYF
once	NA	TRBV11-3	TRBJ1-5	TGTGCCAGCAGCTTCAGGGCGCGTCAGCCCCAGCATTTT	CASSFRARQPQHF
few	TRBD1	TRBV20-1	TRBJ2-1	TGCAGTGCTAGAGAATGGGACAGGAGCTCCTACAATGAGCAGTTCTTC	CSAREWDRSSYNEQFF
NA	NA	TRBV27	TRBJ2-7	TGTGCCAGCAGACTGGACAGAAACTCCTACGAGCAGTACTTC	CASRLDRNSYEQYF
NA	TRBD1	TRBV28	TRBJ1-1	TGTGCCAGCAGGACGGGACAGCACCACACTGAAGCTTTCTTT	CASRTGQHHTEAFF
NA	NA	TRBV20-1	TRBJ2-7	TGCAGTGCTAGAGATGATCCGATAGGGGAGCAGTACTTC	CSARDDPIGEQYF
NA	NA	TRBV29-1	TRBJ1-1	TGCAGCTCTTCCGGGTTCACTGAAGCTTTCTTT	CSSSGFTEAFF
few	NA	TRBV20-1	TRBJ2-3	TGCAGTGCTAGAGAGGGGAATAGGGCTAGCACAGATACGCAGTATTTT	CSAREGNRASTDTQYF
NA	NA	TRBV4-1	TRBJ1-5	TGCGCCAGCAGTCAAATAGGGGAAATGGGCAATCAGCCCCAGCATTTT	CASSQIGEMGNQPQHF
few	NA	TRBV15	TRBJ2-1	TGTGCCACCAGCGTAGAGAGGGGGGGTTGCAATGAGCAGTTCTTC	CATSVERGGCNEQFF
many	NA	TRBV10-3	TRBJ2-7	TGTGCCATCAGTGACCGCTACGAGCAGTACTTC	CAISDRYEQYF
few	NA	TRBV28	TRBJ2-7	TGTGCCAGCAGTTCCTCCAACTACGAGCAGTACTTC	CASSSSNYEQYF
NA	TRBD2	TRBV9	TRBJ2-5	TGTGCCAGCAGCGTAGGGGGAGCGGGGGATCGGCAAGAGACCCAGTACTTC	CASSVGGAGDRQETQYF
many	NA	TRBV7-2	TRBJ2-7	TGTGCCAGCAGCTTATGGGACGAGCAGTACTTC	CASSLWDEQYF
NA	TRBD2	TRBV2	TRBJ2-5	TGTGCCAGCAGTGACGAGTTGGGACTAGCGGGGGGCGAGACCCAGTACTTC	CASSDELGLAGGETQYF
NA	NA	TRBV30	TRBJ2-7	TGTGCCTGCAACGAGGACAGCTACGAGCAGTACTTC	CACNEDSYEQYF
NA	TRBD2	TRBV6-6	TRBJ2-7	TGTGCCAGCAGTCCTAGCGGGAAGGTCTACGAGCAGTACTTC	CASSPSGKVYEQYF
NA	TRBD2	TRBV30	TRBJ2-6	TGTGCCTGGAGCTCCGGGGGGTCTGGGGCCAACGTCCTGACTTTC	CAWSSGGSGANVLTF
NA	NA	TRBV19	TRBJ1-1	TGTGCCAGTAGTCTTGAGACATACCTGAACACTGAAGCTTTCTTT	CASSLETYLNTEAFF
few	TRBD1	TRBV12-3/TRBV12-4	TRBJ2-2	TGTGCCAGCAGTTCCCTAACAGGGGATGGGGCCGGGGAGCTGTTTTTT	CASSSLTGDGAGELFF
many	NA	TRBV5-1	TRBJ1-1	TGCGCCAGCAGCTTGGGTGTTGAAGCTTTCTTT	CASSLGVEAFF
NA	TRBD2	TRBV7-8	TRBJ2-1	TGTGCCAGCAGCTTAGCACTAGCGGGAACCCTGAATGAGCAGTTCTTC	CASSLALAGTLNEQFF